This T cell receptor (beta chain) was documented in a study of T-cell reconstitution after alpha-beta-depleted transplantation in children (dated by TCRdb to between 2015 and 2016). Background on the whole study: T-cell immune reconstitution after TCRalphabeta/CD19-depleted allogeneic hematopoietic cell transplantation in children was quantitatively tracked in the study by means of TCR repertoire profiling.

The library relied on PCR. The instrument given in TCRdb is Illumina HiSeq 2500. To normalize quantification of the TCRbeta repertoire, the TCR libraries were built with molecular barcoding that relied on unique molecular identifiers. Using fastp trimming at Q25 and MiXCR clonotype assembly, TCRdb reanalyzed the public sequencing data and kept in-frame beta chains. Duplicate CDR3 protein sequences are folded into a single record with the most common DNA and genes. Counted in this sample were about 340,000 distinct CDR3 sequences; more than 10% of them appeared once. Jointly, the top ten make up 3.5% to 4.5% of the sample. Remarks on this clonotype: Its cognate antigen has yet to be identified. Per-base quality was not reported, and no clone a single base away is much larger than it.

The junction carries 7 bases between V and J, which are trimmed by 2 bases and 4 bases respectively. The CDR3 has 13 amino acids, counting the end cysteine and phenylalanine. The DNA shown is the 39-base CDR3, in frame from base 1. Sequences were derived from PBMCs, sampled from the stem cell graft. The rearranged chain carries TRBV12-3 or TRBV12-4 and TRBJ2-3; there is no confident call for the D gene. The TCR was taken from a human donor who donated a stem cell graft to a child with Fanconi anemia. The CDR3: CASSLSVSDTQYF. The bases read TGTGCCAGCAGTTTAAGCGTTTCAGATACGCAGTATTTT.